This T cell receptor (beta chain) was recovered during a study of T cell changes during pregnancy in multiple sclerosis. Libraries were prepared by immunoSEQ multiplex PCR; TCRdb keeps only in-frame clonotypes and omits some of them. The table shows around 83,000 clones, with 80% to 95% occurring only once. The V end was cut by 0 bases, the J end by 7 bases, with 7 bases between. The CDR3 runs to 14 residues. CDR1 and CDR2 from the germline V gene are ENHRY and SYGVKD. This chain uses TRBV10-3 with TRBJ1-6; D is uncertain. Sequencing used CD4+ T cells from peripheral blood mononuclear cells, obtained in the second trimester of pregnancy. The receptor was isolated from a female donor with multiple sclerosis, enrolled in a pregnancy study. As DNA, the CDR3 is TGTGCCATCAGTGAGTCGAGAGGGAATTCACCCCTCCACTTT. Translating gives CAISESRGNSPLHF.